The 22 T cell receptor beta chains below come from one sample, sequenced in a study of T cells in localized non-small cell lung cancer. Method: immunoSEQ multiplex PCR; TCRdb's copy keeps in-frame clones and lacks some. This table has roughly 15,000 clones, around 91% appearing once. The specimen was peripheral blood mononuclear cells, collected before any cancer treatment. The receptors shown here come from a woman aged 35-75 years with stage III lung adenocarcinoma.

This clone was observed once. This chain joins TRBV7-9 and TRBJ2-5; TRBD1 is a possible D gene (6 bases). The V end was cut by 5 bases, the J end by 4 bases, with 17 bases between. This CDR3 has 15 amino acids. CDR1 and CDR2 (germline): SEHNR, FQNEAQ (reference sequence). CDR3 bases: TGTGCCAGCAGCCACAACAGGGTGGCGGGAGAGACCCAGTACTTC. Its protein product is CASSHNRVAGETQYF. Together with reference TRBV7-9 and TRBJ2-5, the CDR3 gives the full variable domain: DTGVSQNPRHKITKRGQNVTFRCDPISEHNRLYWYRQTLGQGPEFLTYFQNEAQLEKSRLLSDRFSAERPKGSFSTLEIQRTEQGDSAMYLCASSHNRVAGETQYFGPGTRLLVL.

The chain has TRBV2 and TRBJ2-2; TRBD2 is a possible D gene (6 bases). V lost 7 bases, J lost 3 bases, and 15 bases lay in between. This CDR3 comprises 15 residues. The germline CDR1 and CDR2 sequences are SNHLY and FYNNEI. The CDR3 loop reads CASNSQLADTGELFF. The CDR3 region has the DNA TGTGCCAGCAACTCCCAACTAGCAGACACCGGGGAGCTGTTTTTT.

This chain connects TRBV28 to TRBJ2-1; D call uncertain. V was cut by 4 bases and J by 6 bases, with 10 bases left in between. Per the germline V gene, CDR1 is MDHEN and CDR2 is SYDVKM. The CDR3 has 13 residues. CDR3 in amino acids: CASSSPVGNEQFF. The CDR3 nucleotides read TGTGCCAGCAGTTCCCCCGTCGGCAATGAGCAGTTCTTC. Complete variable domain (other parts from reference TRBV28 and TRBJ2-1): DVKVTQSSRYLVKRTGEKVFLECVQDMDHENMFWYRQDPGLGLRLIYFSYDVKMKEKGDIPEGYSVSREKKERFSLILESASTNQTSMYLCASSSPVGNEQFFGPGTRLTVL.

This sequence joins TRBV9 and TRBJ1-2; D possibly corresponds to TRBD1 (6 bases). The CDR3 has 16 amino acids. CDR1 and CDR2 (germline): SGDLS, YYNGEE. Trimming cost V 2 bases and J 7 bases, with 21 bases left between them. The CDR3 DNA reads TGTGCCAGCAGCGTTGGCCGGGACACTGATTTACTTGGCTACACCTTC. This sequence encodes CASSVGRDTDLLGYTF.

This chain connects TRBV10-1 to TRBJ2-3; 12 bases match TRBD2. V dropped 6 bases and J dropped 6; count of bases not matched to a gene: 10. This CDR3 spans 16 amino acids. Germline CDR1 is WNHNN and CDR2 is SYGVQD (reference sequence). CDR3 DNA: TGCGCCAGCAGCCCCGGACTAGCGGGGCCGGGGGATACGCAGTATTTT. This translates into CASSPGLAGPGDTQYF.

V is TRBV4-1 and J is TRBJ2-5; 8 nucleotides agree with TRBD1. With V trimmed by 3 bases and J by 2 bases, 2 bases remained unmatched. CDR3 length equals 14 residues. Germline V gives CDR1 MGHRA, CDR2 YSYEKL. The CDR3 spells CASSHHRGQETQYF. Here the CDR3 DNA reads TGCGCCAGCAGCCACCACAGGGGGCAAGAGACCCAGTACTTC.

The chain combines TRBV7-2 with TRBJ1-3, with no clear D. Germline V gene lookup returns CDR1 SGHTA and CDR2 FQGNSA. The CDR3 sequence is 15 residues long. Between the trimmed V and J ends, which lost 5 bases and 0 bases, there was a span of 11 bases. The CDR3 loop is CASSITAGSGNTIYF. CDR3 sequence (DNA): TGTGCCAGCAGCATTACAGCGGGCTCTGGAAACACCATATATTTT.

Worth noting for this clone: The same CDR3 arises from other DNA sequences in this sample as well. The chain carries TRBV27 and TRBJ2-5; no clear D. The CDR3 spans 14 residues. Germline V CDR1 and CDR2: MNHEY, SMNVEV (reference sequence). The ends were cut back, 2 bases at V and 1 base at J, with 8 bases in the middle. The DNA for the CDR3 is TGTGCCAGCAGTTTAGCTGGTCCCCAAGAGACCCAGTACTTC. This codes for CASSLAGPQETQYF.

The CDR3 DNA reads TGTGCCAGCTCACCACTCCTAGCGGGACACAATGAGCAGTTCTTC. Encoded protein: CASSPLLAGHNEQFF. V is TRBV18 and J is TRBJ2-1, with 9 nucleotides matching TRBD2. The CDR3 covers 15 residues. The V gene's germline CDR1 is KGHSH and CDR2 LQKENI. J lost 5 bases, V lost 1 base, and 3 bases had no gene match. Full variable domain (rest looked up from reference TRBV18 and TRBJ2-1): NAGVMQNPRHLVRRRGQEARLRCSPMKGHSHVYWYRQLPEEGLKFMVYLQKENIIDESGMPKERFSAEFPKEGPSILRIQQVVRGDSAAYFCASSPLLAGHNEQFFGPGTRLTVL.

This chain links TRBV27 with TRBJ2-5, with D hard to call. Germline values: CDR1 MNHEY, CDR2 SMNVEV (reference sequence). Trimming pared 4 bases from V and 0 bases from J, leaving 15 bases between. The CDR3 runs to 16 residues. The CDR3 spells CASSSFRVLNQETQYF. Written as DNA, the CDR3 is TGTGCCAGCAGTTCCTTTCGGGTGCTGAACCAAGAGACCCAGTACTTC.

The rearrangement uses TRBV4-1 and TRBJ1-2, with 8 nucleotides matching TRBD1. V shed 4 bases, J shed 1 base, and the junction held 5 bases outside the gene matches. Germline V gene sequence: CDR1 MGHRA, CDR2 YSYEKL. The CDR3 covers 15 residues. CDR3 in DNA: TGCGCCAGCAGCCCGACAGGGGCGGTTAACTATGGCTACACCTTC. Its translation: CASSPTGAVNYGYTF.

This clone was seen a few times. V usage is TRBV6-6 and J usage is TRBJ1-5; the match to TRBD1 covers 8 bases. CDR3 length: 14 residues. Germline V gene sequence: CDR1 MNHNY, CDR2 SVGAGI (reference sequence). V was clipped by 7 bases and J by 2 bases; unmatched bases: 4. The CDR3 protein is CASTGQGRNQPQHF. For the CDR3, the DNA is TGTGCCAGCACCGGACAGGGTCGCAATCAGCCCCAGCATTTT.

Comments on this clone: The same CDR3 also results from other DNA sequences found in this sample. The V and J genes are TRBV20-1 and TRBJ2-7; D gene ambiguous. The CDR3 is 11 residues long. V lost 3 bases to trimming and J lost 5 bases, with 8 bases between them. Germline V gene sequence: CDR1 DFQATT, CDR2 SNEGSKA (reference sequence). This CDR3 is CSASSGHEQYF. CDR3 nucleotide sequence: TGCAGTGCTAGCTCAGGTCACGAGCAGTACTTC.

The chain recombines TRBV7-9 with TRBJ1-1; D ambiguous. V lost 1 base, J lost 0 bases, and 9 bases lay in between. CDR3 size: 15 residues. Germline V CDR1 and CDR2: SEHNR, FQNEAQ (reference sequence). The CDR3 sequence is CASSLVAGLNTEAFF. DNA for the CDR3: TGTGCCAGCAGCTTAGTCGCGGGGTTGAACACTGAAGCTTTCTTT.

V gene TRBV5-1 combines with J gene TRBJ2-7; a possible D gene is TRBD2 (6 bases). Germline CDR1 SGHRS, CDR2 YFSETQ. The CDR3 runs to 15 residues. The ends were cut back, 0 bases at V and 0 bases at J, with 10 bases in the middle. The CDR3 coding sequence is TGCGCCAGCAGCTTGGCCGCGGGGAGCTCCTACGAGCAGTACTTC. Encoded protein: CASSLAAGSSYEQYF.

The CDR3 DNA follows: TGTGCCAGTAGTACTCAGACAGATACGCAGTATTTT. This sequence encodes CASSTQTDTQYF. The chain is built from TRBV19 and TRBJ2-3; D not certain. V gave up 4 bases and J gave up 3 bases, with 5 bases separating them. Germline CDR1 reads LNHDA; CDR2 reads SQIVND (reference sequence). The CDR3 is 12 amino acids.

The chain couples TRBV19 to TRBJ2-3; unclear D gene. The CDR3 covers 13 residues. V was cut by 4 bases and J by 9 bases, with 14 bases left in between. Per germline, CDR1 LNHDA and CDR2 SQIVND (reference sequence). The CDR3: CASSRSPEETQYF. The CDR3 DNA is TGTGCCAGTAGTAGGAGCCCCGAGGAAACGCAGTATTTT.

This clone appeared once. This sequence joins TRBV5-5 and TRBJ1-2, with a tentative D call TRBD1 (5 bases). The V gene's germline CDR1 is SGHKS and CDR2 YYEKEE (reference sequence). Trimming pared 0 bases from V and 8 bases from J, leaving 8 bases between. The CDR3 covers 12 residues. Here the CDR3 DNA reads TGTGCCAGCAGCTTGGTTAGGGACGGCTACACCTTC. It translates to CASSLVRDGYTF.

The count of this clone is one. The V gene is TRBV27, the J gene TRBJ1-2, with TRBD1 matching 8 bases. Germline V gene data show CDR1 as MNHEY and CDR2 as SMNVEV (reference sequence). V gave up 3 bases and J gave up 8 bases; unmatched junction bases: 8. This CDR3 comprises 14 residues. CDR3 coding DNA: TGTGCCAGCAGTTTCTATCAGGGGGCGAGAGGCTACACCTTC. Residues: CASSFYQGARGYTF.

V is TRBV4-1 and J is TRBJ2-1; tentative D call: TRBD1 (6 bases). V was pared by 1 base and J by 8 bases, with 18 bases between. Germline values: CDR1 MGHRA, CDR2 YSYEKL. CDR3 length: 16 residues. The CDR3, as DNA: TGCGCCAGCAGCCAAGTAGGAACAGGGCTGCTCGATGAGCAGTTCTTC. Translating it yields CASSQVGTGLLDEQFF.

The chain links TRBV6-5 to TRBJ2-4; weak D call: TRBD1 (5 bases). The ends were cut back, 4 bases at V and 0 bases at J, with 10 bases in the middle. The germline CDR1 and CDR2 sequences are MNHEY and SVGAGI. The CDR3 runs 15 residues. CDR3 nucleotides: TGTGCCAGCAGTTTAACAGGCCTAGCCAAAAACATTCAGTACTTC. Amino acid sequence: CASSLTGLAKNIQYF.

The V and J genes are TRBV7-9 and TRBJ2-3; TRBD1 matches 8 bases. Germline loops: CDR1 SEHNR, CDR2 FQNEAQ (reference sequence). The CDR3 is 17 residues long. V lost 5 bases and J lost 4; bases outside the gene matches: 14. Here the CDR3 DNA reads TGTGCCAGCAGCCCCCTTGAGGGCCAGGGGGCTTCAGATACGCAGTATTTT. Translation: CASSPLEGQGASDTQYF.